This T cell receptor (beta chain) emerged from a study of blood T cell repertoires in COVID-19. At the level of the study: Collection of acute and convalescent COVID-19 samples took place in the United States, Italy and Spain.

The protocol was immunoSEQ multiplex PCR, while the TCRdb copy is restricted to in-frame clones and leaves out a portion. The sample contains about 150,000 clones, 84% of which appear only once. The CDR3 covers 14 residues. The germline CDR1 and CDR2 sequences are MNHEY and SVGAGI. Unmatched junction bases numbered 6, after V lost 5 bases and J lost 8 bases. This sequence originates from a man between 65 and 79 years old with acute or convalescent COVID-19. This sequence joins TRBV6-5 and TRBJ1-4, with 9 bases aligning to TRBD1. Sample: peripheral blood. The CDR3 nucleotides read TGTGCCAGCAGTCTACAGGGGGCCGGGGAAAAACTGTTTTTT. Translation gives CASSLQGAGEKLFF.